This T cell receptor beta chain was captured in a study of T cells after posttransplantation cyclophosphamide. The study's findings and limits: TRB clonality was highly associated with recipient CMV seropositivity and reactivation. Skin or GI-infiltrating T cells shared few TRB sequences with blood.

In regard to this clone: The antigen is unknown.

The CDR3 length is 18 residues. Germline V gene sequence: CDR1 SGHAT, CDR2 FQDESV (reference sequence). With V trimmed by 4 bases and J by 0 bases, 9 bases remained unmatched. Sequenced by immunoSEQ multiplex PCR; TCRdb stores in-frame clones only, minus some. The data contain about 32,000 clones, 85% to 90% of them seen just once; the ten biggest clones take up about 16%. The clonotype comes from a woman aged 40 to 50 with a blood cancer, CMV-positive, and with a related stem cell donor. V is TRBV11-1 and J is TRBJ2-3; 11 nucleotides line up with TRBD2. The sequenced material came from PBMCs. This chain's CDR3 is CASSYTSGGPISTDTQYF. The CDR3 DNA reads TGTGCCAGCAGCTACACTAGCGGGGGCCCCATTAGCACAGATACGCAGTATTTT.